Given below is one T cell receptor beta chain in context. This record comes from a study of blood T cell repertoires in COVID-19. Study-wide context: Acute and convalescent COVID-19 specimens originated in the United States, Italy and Spain. From T cells, B-cell-depleted T cells, or PBMCs came the material, which was cDNA or gDNA.

Per the original data handling: Amplification of reference gene primers was used by the study to estimate nucleated cell counts. Using immunoSEQ multiplex PCR, the repertoire was profiled, and TCRdb retains in-frame clones only, with some absent. V and J calls and clone size are copied from that table; D and trimming were computed from the DNA. Here the sample spans about 130,000 clones, roughly 88% being singletons. Germline assignment: CDR1 SGHTA and CDR2 FQGTGA. The CDR3 spans 14 residues. The V end was cut by 7 bases, the J end by 2 bases, with 13 bases between. The clonotype comes from a man in his 70s with active COVID-19. What was sequenced was peripheral blood. The V and J genes are TRBV7-3 and TRBJ2-3, with D possibly TRBD2 on 6 matching bases. For the CDR3, the DNA is TGTGCCAGCAACACGGGACTTTCCACAGATACGCAGTATTTT. It specifies CASNTGLSTDTQYF. The whole variable domain, remainder taken from reference TRBV7-3 and TRBJ2-3, is GAGVSQTPSNKVTEKGKYVELRCDPISGHTALYWYRQSLGQGPEFLIYFQGTGAADDSGLPNDRFFAVRPEGSVSTLKIQRTERGDSAVYLCASNTGLSTDTQYFGPGTRLTVL.